This T cell receptor (beta chain) was identified during a study of technical replicates of blood from a handful of donors. Method: immunoSEQ multiplex PCR; TCRdb's copy keeps in-frame clones and lacks some. Among about 76,000 clones listed, about 86% were seen once. Germline assignment: CDR1 SQVTM and CDR2 ANQGSEA. CDR3 length equals 14 residues. V shed 2 bases, J shed 1 base, and the junction held 0 bases outside the gene matches. This clonotype originated in a human donor in good health. Some clones in this sample may be carry-over from other donors' samples. What was sequenced was PBMCs. V usage is TRBV29-1 and J usage is TRBJ2-2; 8 positions agree with TRBD2. The DNA for the CDR3 is TGCAGCGTTGAACTAGCGGGGAACACCGGGGAGCTGTTTTTT. It encodes CSVELAGNTGELFF.